The next 6 T cell receptor beta chains were all read from a single sample in a study of Graves' ophthalmopathy and Graves' hyperthyroidism. Amplified material comprised TCR beta CDR3 regions derived from RNA transcripts. First-round RT-PCR with HTBI primers preceded a second-round multiplex PCR. TCRdb recomputed calls from the multiplex PCR reads with MiXCR, one row per CDR3 protein. The profile shows about 370,000 distinct CDR3 sequences, about a sixth of them singletons. The sample taken for sequencing was peripheral blood. These TCRs come from an adult woman with stable Graves' hyperthyroidism.

This clonotype was counted many times. The CDR3 protein is CASSDRAGGPEETQYF. In DNA, the CDR3 is TGCGCCAGCAGCGACAGGGCGGGAGGGCCGGAAGAGACCCAGTACTTC. The chain links TRBV5-1 to TRBJ2-5, with 9 positions matching TRBD2. CDR3 length: 16 amino acids. Trimming removed 4 bases from V and 3 bases from J; junction bases left unmatched: 10. The germline V gene has CDR1 SGHRS and CDR2 YFSETQ.

The chain combines TRBV11-1 with TRBJ1-4; tentatively, D is TRBD1 (5 bases). The CDR3 runs 14 residues. CDR1 is SGHAT, CDR2 FQDESV, per germline (reference sequence). Trimming shortened V by 4 bases and J by 8 bases, and 14 bases separated the two germline ends. In nucleotides, the CDR3 is TGTGCCAGCAGCTGGGGGACGGCGAGGGAAAAACTGTTTTTT. Its protein product is CASSWGTAREKLFF.

The sample holds many counts of this clonotype. Relative to the germline gene, one junction end is altered; a read error may explain this. The chain employs TRBV2 and TRBJ2-4, with a possible D match to TRBD1 (5 bases). Germline assignment: CDR1 SNHLY and CDR2 FYNNEI. CDR3 length equals 15 residues. In nucleotides, the CDR3 is TGTGCCAGCAGTGATAAAGGGGCCGGCAAAAACATTAAGTACTTC. Its protein product is CASSDKGAGKNIKYF.

The genes are TRBV10-3 and TRBJ1-1; weak D call: TRBD1 (6 bases). CDR1 and CDR2 from the germline V gene are ENHRY and SYGVKD. Trimming left V 10 bases short and J 3 bases short, with 12 bases between. This CDR3 spans 12 amino acids. CDR3 amino acids: CATVGGYTEAFF. The CDR3 nucleotides read TGTGCCACCGTAGGGGGTTACACTGAAGCTTTCTTT.

This clonotype was picked up many times. This chain links TRBV6-2 or TRBV6-3 with TRBJ2-5; 11 bases align to TRBD2. Trimming at V came to 3 bases and at J to 2 bases, leaving 2 bases not matched to a gene. The CDR3 has 15 residues. Germline V gene sequence: CDR1 MNHEY, CDR2 SVGEGT. CDR3 sequence: CASSYGTSGQETQYF. In nucleotides, the CDR3 is TGTGCCAGCAGTTATGGGACTAGCGGACAAGAGACCCAGTACTTC.

Concerning this clonotype: Possible read error: a much larger clone is one base away. The chain employs TRBV11-2 and TRBJ2-4; D is ambiguous. The CDR3 length is 13 residues. Germline lookup yields CDR1 SGHAT and CDR2 FQNNGV. The CDR3 nucleotides read TGTGCCAGCAGCTTCGCAACTTTAAACATTAAGTACTTC. The encoded protein is CASSFATLNIKYF. Together with reference TRBV11-2 and TRBJ2-4, the CDR3 gives the full variable domain: EAGVAQSPRYKIIEKRQSVAFWCNPISGHATLYWYQQILGQGPKLLIQFQNNGVVDDSQLPKDRFSAERLKGVDSTLKIQPAKLEDSAVYLCASSFATLNIKYFGAGTRLSVL.